This entry lists 8 T cell receptor beta chains sequenced from one sample in a study of early T cells in non-severe SARS-CoV-2 infection. MiXCR was run by TCRdb on the 5' RACE reads, yielding one entry per CDR3 protein. Counted here are 75,000 to 80,000 distinct CDR3 sequences, 10% to 12% occurring once; the ten biggest clones make up about 11%. This sample comprised whole blood, obtained at baseline. The receptors were gathered from an adult who was a healthcare worker with PCR-confirmed SARS-CoV-2 infection or an uninfected control (not recorded which).

This chain joins TRBV28 and TRBJ1-2; D unclear. The CDR3 is made up of 15 amino acids. Germline V gene lookup returns CDR1 MDHEN and CDR2 SYDVKM. V was clipped by 1 base and J by 3 bases, with 12 bases between them. The CDR3 loop is CASSLSVLRDYGYTF. For the CDR3, the DNA is TGTGCCAGCAGTTTATCGGTTCTCCGGGACTATGGCTACACCTTC.

The V gene is TRBV18, the J gene TRBJ1-1, with a tentative D call TRBD1 (5 bases). Germline CDR1 KGHSH, CDR2 LQKENI. The CDR3 length is 14 residues. V lost 3 bases to trimming and J lost 1 base, with 9 bases between them. The CDR3: CASSPQGPNTEAFF. As DNA, the CDR3 is TGTGCCAGCTCACCTCAGGGCCCGAACACTGAAGCTTTCTTT.

This clonotype came up many times. The chain carries TRBV2 and TRBJ1-5, with a tentative D call TRBD1 (6 bases). V lost 6 bases and J 4 bases, leaving 10 bases between the germline ends. CDR3 length equals 13 residues. Germline values: CDR1 SNHLY, CDR2 FYNNEI. The CDR3 sequence: CASRSTGNQPQHF. The CDR3, as DNA: TGTGCCAGCAGAAGTACAGGGAATCAGCCCCAGCATTTT.

This clonotype came up many times. This sequence joins TRBV12-3 or TRBV12-4 and TRBJ1-1; D uncertain. The ends were cut back, 8 bases at V and 4 bases at J, with 14 bases in the middle. The CDR3 is made up of 13 amino acids. CDR3 nucleotides: TGTGCCAGCGGCGCACGGAGGATCACTGAAGCTTTCTTT. It codes for CASGARRITEAFF.

This clonotype was recorded many times. The chain combines TRBV24-1 with TRBJ2-5, with TRBD1 as a possible D gene (6 bases). Germline lookup yields CDR1 KGHDR and CDR2 SFDVKD. CDR3 length: 15 amino acids. The ends were cut back, 4 bases at V and 4 bases at J, with 15 bases in the middle. CDR3 sequence reads: CATSEGHPGAETQYF. DNA for the CDR3: TGTGCCACCAGTGAGGGACACCCAGGCGCAGAGACCCAGTACTTC.

The chain is built from TRBV12-3 or TRBV12-4 and TRBJ2-1; TRBD1 agrees at 7 bases. The trim removed 5 bases at V and 7 bases at J, leaving 5 bases unmatched. This CDR3 has 13 amino acids. CDR3 nucleotide sequence: TGTGCCAGCAGTCGAGGGACAGTTAATGAGCAGTTCTTC. As protein: CASSRGTVNEQFF.

The chain is built from TRBV5-8 and TRBJ1-2; D remains ambiguous. Germline V lookup: CDR1 SGHTS, CDR2 YDEGEE. Trimming took off 3 bases at V and 2 bases at J, with 11 bases between the two ends. This CDR3 region has 14 residues. This CDR3 reads CASSSGEYNYGYTF. The CDR3 coding sequence is TGTGCCAGCAGCTCCGGAGAGTACAACTATGGCTACACCTTC.

This chain connects TRBV10-1 to TRBJ2-5; D not certain. This CDR3 comprises 13 residues. With 4 bases removed from V and 0 bases from J, the gap between germline ends came to 6 bases. Germline V lookup: CDR1 WNHNN, CDR2 SYGVQD (reference sequence). The CDR3 region has the DNA TGCGCCAGCAGTGCGGAGTACCAAGAGACCCAGTACTTC. Translating gives CASSAEYQETQYF.